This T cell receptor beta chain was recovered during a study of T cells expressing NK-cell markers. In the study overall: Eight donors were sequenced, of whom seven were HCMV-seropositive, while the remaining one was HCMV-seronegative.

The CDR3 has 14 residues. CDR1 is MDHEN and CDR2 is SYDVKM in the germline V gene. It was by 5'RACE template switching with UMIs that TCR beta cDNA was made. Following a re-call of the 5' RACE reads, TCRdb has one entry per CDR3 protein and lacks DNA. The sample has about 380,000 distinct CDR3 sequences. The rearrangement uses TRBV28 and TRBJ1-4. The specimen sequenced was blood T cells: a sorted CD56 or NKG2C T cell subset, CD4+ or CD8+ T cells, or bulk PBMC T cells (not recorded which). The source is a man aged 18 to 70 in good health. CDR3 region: CASSLVRSTRKLFF.